The clone carrying this T cell receptor beta chain was detected only a few times. TCR beta libraries were built with iRepertoire HTBI primers and Arm-PCR of CDR3 regions. One entry per CDR3 protein results from TCRdb running MiXCR on the multiplex PCR reads. The sample carries approximately 490,000 distinct CDR3 sequences, about 16% recorded once. Germline V gene lookup returns CDR1 MNHEY and CDR2 SVGAGI. V lost 0 bases, J lost 8 bases, and 11 bases stayed unmatched. This CDR3 has 16 amino acids. The time point denotes: newly diagnosed GD, antithyroid drugs for less than 3 months. RNA isolated from PBMCs was used to make the TCR library. This sample was included in a study of regulatory T cells in long-lasting Graves disease. This sample was shared with a second study, whose subject was T cells in Graves' hyperthyroidism and ophthalmopathy. Per that paper: Also found in blood were most expanded thyroid clonotypes above 0.001.

The chain joins TRBV6-5 to TRBJ2-3; TRBD2 matches at 7 bases. The source is a middle-aged man with Graves disease. Sequences were derived from peripheral blood mononuclear cells (PBMCs), sampled at new diagnosis, from a patient treated with antithyroid drugs. The CDR3 is CASSYSGGTGGGTQYF. The CDR3 DNA reads TGTGCCAGCAGTTACTCTGGCGGGACGGGCGGGGGTACGCAGTATTTT.